This T cell receptor beta chain emerged from a study of CD8 T cells in ankylosing spondylitis (dated by TCRdb to about 2017). With regard to the full study: The study set out to find disease-linked TCR variants by profiling T cell receptor beta repertoires in ankylosing spondylitis patients and healthy donors. The full study cohort was made up of 25 ankylosing spondylitis patients and around 100 healthy donors. Peripheral blood was sampled, and synovial fluid was additionally collected from ankylosing spondylitis patients. The paper as a whole reports these results and caveats: A CD8+ phenotype was shown by the disease-linked clones, which were found at relatively low frequencies in peripheral blood. A TCR beta motif made up of eight highly homologous amino acid variants appeared to be characteristic of blood from ankylosing spondylitis patients. Some motif variants were previously reported in synovial fluid and blood of reactive arthritis patients, suggesting common disease-initiation mechanisms. Significant enrichment of the disease-linked clones was reported in matched synovial fluid samples from ankylosing spondylitis patients.

The sample was run on an Illumina HiSeq 2500. Quantitative 5'-RACE with molecular barcodes was the method used to prepare the TCR beta libraries. Per the original workflow: A new computational method, built on a probabilistic model of VDJ rearrangement, was used to identify disease-linked TCR variants. TCRdb redid the processing of the public reads, applying fastp at Q25 and MiXCR, and retained in-frame beta chains. For every CDR3 protein sequence, its rows merge into one entry that carries the most common genes and DNA. The authors' filters were not applied to this entry. The sample table records around 150,000 distinct CDR3 sequences; around 19% of these occur just once. Approximately 7.8% of the sample is held by the ten biggest clonotypes. This clonotype was observed at least ten times. The antigen this receptor binds is unknown. No qualities accompany the bases; no much larger clone lies one base away.

From its cysteine to its phenylalanine, the CDR3 spans 14 amino acids. Only the CDR3 region is kept as DNA, spanning 42 bases read in frame from base 1. For CDR1 and CDR2, the germline V gene lists SGHRS and YFSETQ. V is cut by 0 bases and J by 6 bases, and the space between the germline ends is 12 bases. Sequencing was performed on blood, either unsorted or a sorted T cell fraction (not recorded which). Rearrangement joined TRBV5-1 to TRBJ1-2; a weak D assignment points to TRBD1 (5 bases agree). The TCR comes from a male donor with ankylosing spondylitis or in good health (not recorded which). The bases are TGCGCCAGCAGCTTGGACGCGCAGGGTAATGGCTACACCTTC. This gives the protein CASSLDAQGNGYTF.